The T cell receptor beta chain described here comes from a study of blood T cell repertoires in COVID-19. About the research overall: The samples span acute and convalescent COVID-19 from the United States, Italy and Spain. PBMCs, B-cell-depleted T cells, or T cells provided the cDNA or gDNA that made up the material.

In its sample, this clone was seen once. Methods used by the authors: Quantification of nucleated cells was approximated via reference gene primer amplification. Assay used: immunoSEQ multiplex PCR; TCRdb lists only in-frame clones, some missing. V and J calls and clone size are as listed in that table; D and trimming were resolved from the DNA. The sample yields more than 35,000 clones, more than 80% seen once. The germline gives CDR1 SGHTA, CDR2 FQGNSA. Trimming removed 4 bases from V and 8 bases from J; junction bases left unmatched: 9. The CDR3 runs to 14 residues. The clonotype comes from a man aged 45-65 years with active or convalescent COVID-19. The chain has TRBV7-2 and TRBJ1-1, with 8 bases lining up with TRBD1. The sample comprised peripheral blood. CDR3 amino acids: CASSSLWGDREAFF. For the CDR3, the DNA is TGTGCCAGCAGCTCATTATGGGGGGACAGGGAAGCTTTCTTT.